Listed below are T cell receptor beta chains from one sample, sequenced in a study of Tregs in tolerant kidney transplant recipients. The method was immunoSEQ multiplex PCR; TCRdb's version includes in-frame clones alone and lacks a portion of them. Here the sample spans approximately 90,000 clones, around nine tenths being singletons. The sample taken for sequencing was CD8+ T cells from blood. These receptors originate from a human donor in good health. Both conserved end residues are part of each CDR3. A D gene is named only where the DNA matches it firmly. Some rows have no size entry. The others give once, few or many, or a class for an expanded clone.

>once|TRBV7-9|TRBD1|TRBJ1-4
TGTGCCAGCAGCTTACGACAGGGGAATGAAAAACTGTTTTTT
CASSLRQGNEKLFF
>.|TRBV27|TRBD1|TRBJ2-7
TGTGCCAGCAGTCCTAGCTCCGGGACAGGGCTCGAGCAGTACTTC
CASSPSSGTGLEQYF
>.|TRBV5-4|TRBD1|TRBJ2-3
TGTGCCAGCATCCTGCCGGGACAGGCTCCAGATACGCAGTATTTT
CASILPGQAPDTQYF
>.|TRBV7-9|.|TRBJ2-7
TGTGCCAGCAGCTTCGGCAACTACGAGCAGTACTTC
CASSFGNYEQYF
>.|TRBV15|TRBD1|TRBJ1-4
TGTGCCACCAGCTCCCACGGGACAGGTTATGAAAAACTGTTTTTT
CATSSHGTGYEKLFF
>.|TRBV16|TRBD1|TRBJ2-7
TGTGCCAGCAGCCCCCGACAGGGCGACGAGCAGTACTTC
CASSPRQGDEQYF
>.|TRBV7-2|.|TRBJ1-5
TGTGCCAGCAGCTTAGCGGTAGAGGGCACTCAGCCCCAGCATTTT
CASSLAVEGTQPQHF
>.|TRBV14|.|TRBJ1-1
TGTGCCAGCAGCCAAGTCAACACTGAAGCTTTCTTT
CASSQVNTEAFF
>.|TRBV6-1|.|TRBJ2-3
TGTGCCAGCGAGGGGGAGCGGGATACGCAGTATTTT
CASEGERDTQYF
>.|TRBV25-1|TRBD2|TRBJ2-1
TGTGCCAGCAGTGAAACCCTAGCGGGAGGGAATGAGCAGTTCTTC
CASSETLAGGNEQFF